The 9 T cell receptor beta chains below were found in one sample sequenced in a study of resident and recirculating memory T cells in vitiligo. Using immunoSEQ multiplex PCR, the repertoire was profiled, and TCRdb retains in-frame clones only, with some absent. The sample carries around 70,000 clones, approximately 93% recorded once. The source material was blood. The receptor set was obtained from a male donor with vitiligo.

The chain combines TRBV5-1 with TRBJ1-1; the match to TRBD1 covers 7 bases. Per germline, CDR1 SGHRS and CDR2 YFSETQ. The CDR3 is 16 amino acids. Losses at the gene ends were 0 bases for V and 2 bases for J; bases not matched to a gene: 7. The CDR3 DNA reads as TGCGCCAGCAGCTTGGGTTCGGGGACAGCTAACACTGAAGCTTTCTTT. Translation: CASSLGSGTANTEAFF.

This clone was picked up a small number of times. This chain links TRBV9 with TRBJ2-1; 8 bases line up with TRBD1. The length of the CDR3 is 15 residues. J gave up 1 base and V 3 bases, and 3 bases lay outside the gene matches. The germline gives CDR1 SGDLS, CDR2 YYNGEE. The CDR3, as DNA: TGTGCCAGCAGCGCCAGGGGGCAATCCTACAATGAGCAGTTCTTC. Protein product: CASSARGQSYNEQFF.

Note on this clone: The same CDR3 is also encoded by other DNA sequences in this sample. This chain joins TRBV9 and TRBJ1-3; D is uncertain. Trimming stripped 1 base from V and 4 bases from J, with 3 bases between. Germline V lookup: CDR1 SGDLS, CDR2 YYNGEE. The CDR3 has 12 residues. CDR3: CASSVQGNTIYF. In DNA, the CDR3 is TGTGCCAGCAGCGTACAGGGAAACACCATATATTTT.

The rearrangement links TRBV5-4 to TRBJ1-2; TRBD1 matches 8 bases. The CDR3 runs 16 residues. The germline gives CDR1 SGHNT, CDR2 YYREEE (reference sequence). The junction had 9 bases not matched to a gene; V was cut back by 1 base and J by 4 bases. The CDR3: CASSLPLRQGSYGYTF. In DNA, the CDR3 is TGTGCCAGCAGCTTGCCTTTGAGACAGGGGAGCTATGGCTACACCTTC.

J is TRBJ2-1 and V is TRBV11-2, with 8 bases lining up with TRBD2. This CDR3 region has 15 residues. Germline V gives CDR1 SGHAT, CDR2 FQNNGV. Trimming cost V 2 bases and J 5 bases; bases outside gene matches: 5. The CDR3, as DNA: TGTGCCAGCAGCTTAAGTAGCGGGGCCCACAATGAGCAGTTCTTC. This gives the protein CASSLSSGAHNEQFF.

This clone is a singleton in its sample. V gene TRBV19 combines with J gene TRBJ2-3, with TRBD2 matching 12 bases. The germline CDR1 and CDR2 sequences are LNHDA and SQIVND (reference sequence). J was trimmed by 4 bases and V by 7 bases; bases with no gene match: 3. The length of the CDR3 is 14 residues. The CDR3 reads CASKPSGGADTQYF. CDR3 bases: TGTGCCAGTAAGCCTAGCGGGGGGGCAGATACGCAGTATTTT.

The J gene is TRBJ1-3, the V gene TRBV7-2; a possible D gene is TRBD1 (5 bases). V was cut by 1 base and J by 0 bases, with 13 bases left in between. The germline V gene encodes CDR1 SGHTA and CDR2 FQGNSA. The CDR3 sequence is 17 residues long. Written as DNA, the CDR3 is TGTGCCAGCAGCTTAGTTCGGCCAGGGCTCTCTGGAAACACCATATATTTT. Translating it yields CASSLVRPGLSGNTIYF.

This clone has a single count. CDR3: CASSQAQGATDTQYF. The CDR3 coding sequence is TGTGCCAGCAGCCAAGCACAGGGCGCCACAGATACGCAGTATTTT. The V and J genes are TRBV4-2 and TRBJ2-3; perhaps TRBD1 as D (6 bases). CDR3 size: 15 residues. CDR1 and CDR2 from the germline V gene are LGHNA and YNFKEQ. V lost 1 base to trimming and J lost 2 bases, with 10 bases between them.

The J gene is TRBJ2-3, the V gene TRBV28, with a tentative D call TRBD1 (6 bases). CDR3 size: 13 residues. Between the trimmed V and J ends, which lost 2 bases and 3 bases, there was a span of 6 bases. Germline lookup yields CDR1 MDHEN and CDR2 SYDVKM. Written as DNA, the CDR3 is TGTGCCAGCAGTTTAAGGGGGACAGATACGCAGTATTTT. It encodes CASSLRGTDTQYF.